The 26 T cell receptor beta chains listed next were all sequenced from one sample in a study of cytomegalovirus exposure and HLA in healthy donors. 60 Vbeta and 13 Jbeta primers were used in PCR. Profiled with immunoSEQ multiplex PCR; TCRdb holds only in-frame clones, not every one. The sample is made up of around 50,000 clones, and the top ten hold approximately 6.5% of it. The source material was PBMCs. The source of these receptors is a woman aged 40 to 55 in good health and CMV-seronegative.

The rearrangement links TRBV7-9 to TRBJ2-7, with D possibly being TRBD1 (6 bases). The CDR3 totals 12 residues. The germline gives CDR1 SEHNR, CDR2 FQNEAQ (reference sequence). Trimming cost V 4 bases and J 9 bases, with 13 bases left between them. In nucleotides, the CDR3 is TGTGCCAGCAGCTCAGAACAGGGTACGCAGTACTTC. This sequence encodes CASSSEQGTQYF.

The rearrangement uses TRBV6-5 and TRBJ2-7; the match to TRBD1 covers 7 bases. The length of the CDR3 is 14 residues. With 11 bases clipped from V and 4 bases from J, the junction kept 14 bases outside the gene matches. CDR1 is MNHEY, CDR2 SVGAGI, per germline. The CDR3 is CASGNQGRGYEQYF. CDR3 sequence (DNA): TGTGCCTCTGGAAACCAAGGCAGGGGGTACGAGCAGTACTTC.

This chain links TRBV5-1 with TRBJ2-1; TRBD2 might be the D (7 bases). CDR1 and CDR2 from the germline V gene are SGHRS and YFSETQ. The germline V and J ends were trimmed by 4 bases and 6 bases, with 17 bases remaining between them. The CDR3 is made up of 15 amino acids. The CDR3 loop is CASSEGTREVNEQFF. Here the CDR3 DNA reads TGCGCCAGCAGCGAGGGGACACGGGAGGTCAATGAGCAGTTCTTC.

V usage is TRBV19 and J usage is TRBJ1-3, with TRBD1 identical over 8 bases. CDR3 size: 15 residues. V trimming: 9 bases; J trimming: 3 bases; junction bases outside the gene matches: 10. CDR1 and CDR2 from the germline V gene are LNHDA and SQIVND (reference sequence). This chain's CDR3 is CASFDRGGSGNTIYF. The DNA of the CDR3 is TGTGCCAGCTTCGACAGGGGAGGAAGTGGAAACACCATATATTTT.

This chain connects TRBV28 to TRBJ1-2, with 8 bases identical to TRBD1. Germline trimming cut 6 bases from V and 4 bases from J; bases unmatched to any gene: 4. This CDR3 has 13 residues. Germline CDR1 is MDHEN and CDR2 is SYDVKM. CDR3 protein: CASRTGVTYGYTF. The CDR3, as DNA: TGTGCCAGCAGGACAGGGGTTACCTATGGCTACACCTTC.

The CDR3 nucleotides are TGTGCCAGCAGCCAGCAACTAGCGGCAGGGTTCAATGAGCAGTTCTTC. Translated, it gives CASSQQLAAGFNEQFF. The chain is built from TRBV9 and TRBJ2-1; 8 bases are a match to TRBD2. There are 16 residues in the CDR3. V shed 4 bases, J shed 6 bases, and the junction held 12 bases outside the gene matches. Germline CDR1 is SGDLS and CDR2 is YYNGEE.

The gene calls are TRBV11-1 and TRBJ2-5, with D tentatively TRBD1 (6 bases). V was cut by 5 bases and J by 7 bases, with 11 bases left in between. The length of the CDR3 is 12 residues. Germline V CDR1 and CDR2: SGHAT, FQDESV (reference sequence). The CDR3 spells CASSRQDWTQYF. DNA of the CDR3: TGTGCCAGCAGCCGACAGGATTGGACCCAGTACTTC.

V and J are TRBV28 and TRBJ2-7; 10 nucleotides align to TRBD2. The CDR3 contains 18 residues. Per the germline V gene, CDR1 is MDHEN and CDR2 is SYDVKM. V lost 5 bases to trimming and J lost 0 bases; unmatched junction nucleotides: 13. CDR3 nucleotide sequence: TGTGCCAGCAGTCCCACCATAGCGGGAGGACCCTTCTCCTACGAGCAGTACTTC. This sequence encodes CASSPTIAGGPFSYEQYF.

V and J are TRBV5-6 and TRBJ2-3; TRBD2 is a possible D gene (6 bases). This CDR3 is 14 amino acids long. Germline V gene data show CDR1 as SGHDT and CDR2 as YYEEEE. Trimming shortened V by 7 bases and J by 0 bases, and 12 bases separated the two germline ends. For the CDR3, the DNA is TGTGCCAGCTTCCCCGGGAGCAGCACAGATACGCAGTATTTT. This gives the protein CASFPGSSTDTQYF. The complete variable domain, with remaining parts taken from reference TRBV5-6 and TRBJ2-3, reads DAGVTQSPTHLIKTRGQQVTLRCSPKSGHDTVSWYQQALGQGPQFIFQYYEEEERQRGNFPDRFSGHQFPNYSSELNVNALLLGDSALYLCASFPGSSTDTQYFGPGTRLTVL.

The chain carries TRBV7-9 and TRBJ1-1; the D gene is possibly TRBD1 (6 bases). CDR1 is SEHNR and CDR2 is FQNEAQ in the germline V gene (reference sequence). Between the trimmed V and J ends, which lost 5 bases and 3 bases, there was a span of 19 bases. The CDR3 spans 16 residues. CDR3 region: CASSPNLDRYDTEAFF. The CDR3 DNA reads TGTGCCAGCAGCCCAAACCTCGACAGGTACGACACTGAAGCTTTCTTT. Combining the CDR3 with reference TRBV7-9 and TRBJ1-1 gives the whole variable domain DTGVSQNPRHKITKRGQNVTFRCDPISEHNRLYWYRQTLGQGPEFLTYFQNEAQLEKSRLLSDRFSAERPKGSFSTLEIQRTEQGDSAMYLCASSPNLDRYDTEAFFGQGTRLTVV.

This chain connects TRBV6-1 to TRBJ2-2; 12 bases fit TRBD2. J gave up 5 bases and V 6 bases, and 4 bases lay outside the gene matches. The germline V gene has CDR1 MNHNS and CDR2 SASEGT. The length of the CDR3 is 15 residues. The CDR3 is CASSTGTSGTGELFF. The CDR3 DNA is TGTGCCAGCAGCACCGGGACTAGCGGGACCGGGGAGCTGTTTTTT.

The rearrangement links TRBV18 to TRBJ1-1; D may be TRBD1 (5 bases). The CDR3 consists of 15 residues. CDR1 and CDR2 (germline): KGHSH, LQKENI. Between the trimmed V and J ends, which lost 1 base and 6 bases, there was a span of 15 bases. In nucleotides, the CDR3 is TGTGCCAGCTCACCACGCCCAGGGATAAAGGCTGAAGCTTTCTTT. Translating it yields CASSPRPGIKAEAFF.

V usage is TRBV18 and J usage is TRBJ2-3; D gene unclear. Per germline, CDR1 KGHSH and CDR2 LQKENI. V gave up 6 bases and J gave up 0 bases, with 10 bases separating them. The CDR3 is made up of 14 amino acids. This chain's CDR3 is CASSLGGSTDTQYF. CDR3 DNA sequence: TGTGCCAGCTCCCTAGGTGGGAGCACAGATACGCAGTATTTT.

This chain uses TRBV19 with TRBJ2-5; TRBD2 might be the D (7 bases). The length of the CDR3 is 14 residues. V was trimmed by 5 bases and J by 1 base, leaving 11 bases between them. Germline CDR1 is LNHDA and CDR2 is SQIVND (reference sequence). The CDR3 loop reads CASSAAGAQETQYF. The CDR3 DNA follows: TGTGCCAGTAGTGCCGCGGGGGCCCAAGAGACCCAGTACTTC.

The chain joins TRBV4-3 to TRBJ2-7, with TRBD2 identical over 9 bases. The CDR3 length is 16 residues. The V and J ends lost 0 bases and 2 bases, in that order; junction bases with no gene match: 5. The germline V gene encodes CDR1 LGHNA and CDR2 YSLEER. The CDR3 coding sequence is TGCGCCAGCAGCCAAGATTGGACTAGCGCTACCTACGAGCAGTACTTC. Translated: CASSQDWTSATYEQYF.

The V call is TRBV5-1, the J call TRBJ2-7; 7 positions agree with TRBD2. From germline, CDR1 is SGHRS and CDR2 YFSETQ. J lost 6 bases, V lost 0 bases, and 12 bases had no gene match. This CDR3 is 16 amino acids long. DNA for the CDR3: TGCGCCAGCAGCTTGGTCGTTTCTAGCGGTTCGGGCGAGCAGTACTTC. The encoded protein is CASSLVVSSGSGEQYF.

The rearrangement links TRBV6-1 to TRBJ1-2; possible D gene TRBD1, 5 bases. Trimming stripped 4 bases from V and 5 bases from J, with 11 bases between. The CDR3 extends over 13 amino acids. CDR1 is MNHNS, CDR2 SASEGT, per germline. CDR3 region: CASSVGVPYGYTF. The CDR3 DNA reads TGTGCCAGCAGTGTAGGGGTCCCATATGGCTACACCTTC.

The genes are TRBV7-2 and TRBJ2-5, with TRBD2 matching over 13 bases. In germline, CDR1 is SGHTA, CDR2 FQGNSA. J gave up 2 bases and V 1 base, and 1 base lay outside the gene matches. The CDR3 spans 16 residues. CDR3 region: CASSLGLAGGQETQYF. The CDR3 DNA reads TGTGCCAGCAGCTTAGGACTAGCGGGGGGACAAGAGACCCAGTACTTC.

About this clone itself: The junction shows a germline mismatch at one end, possibly a read error. This chain joins TRBV2 and TRBJ2-5; TRBD1 matches at 8 bases. Germline V gene sequence: CDR1 SNHLY, CDR2 FYNNEI. The CDR3 is 14 residues long. The CDR3: CASSAGGGQENQYF. CDR3 coding DNA: TGTGCCAGCAGTGCAGGGGGCGGACAAGAGAACCAGTACTTC.

V gene TRBV9 combines with J gene TRBJ1-1; D ambiguous. V was pared by 2 bases and J by 0 bases, with 8 bases between. The CDR3 consists of 14 residues. The germline V gene has CDR1 SGDLS and CDR2 YYNGEE. The CDR3 nucleotides are TGTGCCAGCAGCGTGAGTTTTTTGAACACTGAAGCTTTCTTT. Translating it yields CASSVSFLNTEAFF. Filled out from reference TRBV9 and TRBJ1-1, the complete variable domain reads DSGVTQTPKHLITATGQRVTLRCSPRSGDLSVYWYQQSLDQGLQFLIQYYNGEERAKGNILERFSAQQFPDLHSELNLSSLELGDSALYFCASSVSFLNTEAFFGQGTRLTVV.

The chain uses TRBV2 and TRBJ2-1, with D possibly TRBD2 on 7 matching bases. The CDR3 contains 14 residues. The V and J ends lost 4 bases and 2 bases respectively, with 9 bases between them. Germline assignment: CDR1 SNHLY and CDR2 FYNNEI. The CDR3 nucleotides are TGTGCCAGCAGTGGGGGGGGCGCCTACAATGAGCAGTTCTTC. It encodes CASSGGGAYNEQFF.

DNA for the CDR3: TGTGCCAGCAGCTCATTGGAGGGGCGAGCCCCCTACGAGCAGTACTTC. This encodes CASSSLEGRAPYEQYF. The V gene is TRBV7-2, the J gene TRBJ2-7; D is possibly TRBD2 (6 bases). V dropped 4 bases and J dropped 2 bases, with 18 bases sitting between them. This CDR3 has 16 residues. The germline gives CDR1 SGHTA, CDR2 FQGNSA.

V and J are TRBV5-1 and TRBJ1-6; D is unclear. V was pared by 0 bases and J by 5 bases, with 15 bases between. This CDR3 is built from 17 residues. Germline V gives CDR1 SGHRS, CDR2 YFSETQ. The CDR3 here is CASSLEARTGNNSPLHF. DNA for the CDR3: TGCGCCAGCAGCTTGGAAGCCAGGACGGGGAATAATTCACCCCTCCACTTT.

The genes are TRBV5-5 and TRBJ2-2; D is possibly TRBD1 (6 bases). Per germline, CDR1 SGHKS and CDR2 YYEKEE (reference sequence). The CDR3 runs to 16 residues. With 4 bases removed from V and 4 bases from J, the gap between germline ends came to 17 bases. Here the CDR3 DNA reads TGTGCCAGCAGCCCCCTGAACAGGGAAGGCACCGGGGAGCTGTTTTTT. The encoded protein is CASSPLNREGTGELFF.

The J gene is TRBJ1-6, the V gene TRBV6-5, with TRBD1 identical over 7 bases. This CDR3 region has 14 residues. Trimming cost V 5 bases and J 4 bases; bases outside gene matches: 2. Germline V gene sequence: CDR1 MNHEY, CDR2 SVGAGI. CDR3 sequence: CASSPGQYNSPLHF. The DNA for the CDR3 is TGTGCCAGCAGTCCGGGACAGTATAATTCACCCCTCCACTTT.

The J gene is TRBJ1-1, the V gene TRBV11-2; maybe TRBD1 (5 bases). Germline V gene sequence: CDR1 SGHAT, CDR2 FQNNGV. The CDR3 contains 14 residues. V shed 5 bases and J shed 4 bases, with 14 bases lying between them. CDR3 sequence: CASSPQGGVTEAFF. The CDR3 DNA is TGTGCCAGCAGCCCTCAGGGAGGGGTCACTGAAGCTTTCTTT.